The 7 T cell receptor beta chains given below trace back to one sample, sequenced in a study of spatial heterogeneity in lung cancer (dated by TCRdb to the late 2010s). Library construction relied on 5' RACE. Sequencing took place on a NextSeq 500. Using fastp at Q25 and MiXCR, TCRdb reprocessed the public reads and kept productive beta chains. A single entry per CDR3 protein holds the most common genes and DNA from its merged rows. Across this sample there are several thousand distinct CDR3 sequences, with about 24% seen only once. Approximately 15% of the sample is in the top ten clones. The label giving this sample's time point can be read as: sample taken at primary tumor resection. TCR sequencing used whole RNA extracted from tumor and nontumor lung tissue, or from cryopreserved PBMC samples, without cell sorting. The specimen was PBMCs, collected at surgery. The receptor set was obtained from a male donor with early-stage non-small cell lung cancer.

The genes are TRBV2 and TRBJ2-1, with a possible D match to TRBD2 (6 bases). Germline CDR1 is SNHLY and CDR2 is FYNNEI. Trimming shortened V by 4 bases and J by 1 base, and 8 bases separated the two germline ends. The CDR3 has 14 residues. The CDR3 loop is CASSGGVSYNEQFF. The CDR3 bases are TGTGCCAGCAGTGGGGGGGTTTCCTACAATGAGCAGTTCTTC. The variable domain in full, with the rest retrieved from reference TRBV2 and TRBJ2-1, is EPEVTQTPSHQVTQMGQEVILRCVPISNHLYFYWYRQILGQKVEFLVSFYNNEISEKSEIFDDQFSVERPDGSNFTLKIRSTKLEDSAMYFCASSGGVSYNEQFFGPGTRLTVL.

V and J are TRBV7-2 and TRBJ1-4; D is ambiguous. This CDR3 region has 16 residues. With 2 bases removed from V and 6 bases from J, the gap between germline ends came to 16 bases. Germline CDR1 and CDR2: SGHTA and FQGNSA. The CDR3 sequence: CASSLRWAGSDEKLFF. CDR3 nucleotides: TGTGCCAGCAGCTTACGGTGGGCGGGATCGGATGAAAAACTGTTTTTT.

The rearrangement joins TRBV2 to TRBJ2-6; TRBD1 matches at 7 bases. Per the germline V gene, CDR1 is SNHLY and CDR2 is FYNNEI. V lost 3 bases and J lost 1; bases outside the gene matches: 3. The CDR3 extends over 16 amino acids. The CDR3 bases are TGTGCCAGCAGTGAGACAGGGTTATCTGGGGCCAACGTCCTGACTTTC. It translates to CASSETGLSGANVLTF.

As to this clonotype: An end of the junction does not agree with germline; a read error may underlie this. The CDR3 spells CASVLGQHTDTQYF. The CDR3 DNA sequence: TGTGCTAGTGTTTTGGGACAGCACACAGATACGCAGTATTTT. The chain couples TRBV12-5 to TRBJ2-3, with 7 bases fitting TRBD1. Germline V gene lookup returns CDR1 LGHNT and CDR2 FRNRAP. This CDR3 contains 14 residues.

This sequence joins TRBV7-2 and TRBJ2-2; D uncertain. The germline gives CDR1 SGHTA, CDR2 FQGNSA. The CDR3 is 16 amino acids. Trimming took off 5 bases at V and 2 bases at J, with 15 bases between the two ends. CDR3 loop: CASSRGALTNTGELFF. The CDR3 DNA reads TGTGCCAGCAGCAGAGGAGCCCTCACCAACACCGGGGAGCTGTTTTTT. The whole variable domain, filled in from reference TRBV7-2 and TRBJ2-2, reads GAGVSQSPSNKVTEKGKDVELRCDPISGHTALYWYRQSLGQGLEFLIYFQGNSAPDKSGLPSDRFSAERTGGSVSTLTIQRTQQEDSAVYLCASSRGALTNTGELFFGEGSRLTVL.

Relative to its sample, this clonotype is medium-sized (0.01 to 0.1%). The CDR3 DNA sequence: TGTGCCAGCAGCCAAGTAGCGGGGAGCTCCTACAATGAGCAGTTCTTC. Protein sequence: CASSQVAGSSYNEQFF. This chain links TRBV3-1 with TRBJ2-1; 8 bases line up with TRBD2. The germline V gene has CDR1 LGHDT and CDR2 YNNKEL (reference sequence). The junction had 2 bases not matched to a gene; V was cut back by 1 base and J by 0 bases. The CDR3 covers 16 residues.

Sample share makes this clonotype medium-sized. The V gene is TRBV5-6, the J gene TRBJ2-1; the match to TRBD2 covers 7 bases. The germline V gene has CDR1 SGHDT and CDR2 YYEEEE. This CDR3 is 17 amino acids long. V shed 5 bases, J shed 3 bases, and the junction held 14 bases outside the gene matches. The CDR3 here is CASRQSSGGVLYNEQFF. The CDR3 DNA sequence: TGTGCCAGCAGACAATCTAGCGGAGGAGTTCTCTACAATGAGCAGTTCTTC. The variable domain in full, with the rest retrieved from reference TRBV5-6 and TRBJ2-1, is DAGVTQSPTHLIKTRGQQVTLRCSPKSGHDTVSWYQQALGQGPQFIFQYYEEEERQRGNFPDRFSGHQFPNYSSELNVNALLLGDSALYLCASRQSSGGVLYNEQFFGPGTRLTVL.